The 3 T cell receptor beta chains listed next were all sequenced from one sample in a study of shared T cell receptors in the human thymus. Assay: immunoSEQ multiplex PCR; the TCRdb copy retains only in-frame clones and omits some. The repertoire consists of 630,000 or so clones, with roughly 86% occurring once and the leading ten covering about 0.0094%. The data were also submitted as part of a second study, on human thymus T cells.

Sequencing was carried out using thymocytes. All receptors derive from a boy less than two years old with a congenital heart defect.

The V call is TRBV7-4, the J call TRBJ2-1; TRBD2 is a possible D gene (5 bases). There are 20 residues in the CDR3. V lost 4 bases and J 5 bases, leaving 30 bases between the germline ends. In germline, CDR1 is SGHVT, CDR2 SQSDAQ. CDR3 residues: CASSYPVGGGNVKINNEQFF. As DNA, the CDR3 is TGTGCCAGCAGCTACCCAGTTGGAGGCGGAAACGTCAAAATTAACAATGAGCAGTTCTTC.

This rearrangement joins TRBV9 to TRBJ2-1, with 8 bases fitting TRBD2. The CDR3 spans 17 residues. Trimming took 3 bases from V and 0 from J; bases not matched to a gene: 8. The germline V gene encodes CDR1 SGDLS and CDR2 YYNGEE. CDR3 loop: CASSADSGTSSYNEQFF. The CDR3 coding sequence is TGTGCCAGCAGCGCAGATAGCGGGACTAGCTCCTACAATGAGCAGTTCTTC.

The chain employs TRBV11-2 and TRBJ2-1, with D possibly matching TRBD2 (5 bases). Germline lookup yields CDR1 SGHAT and CDR2 FQNNGV. The CDR3 covers 14 residues. V lost 2 bases to trimming and J lost 5 bases, with 10 bases between them. DNA for the CDR3: TGTGCCAGCAGCTTATTACTAGGAGACAATGAGCAGTTCTTC. Its protein is CASSLLLGDNEQFF. The complete variable domain, with remaining parts taken from reference TRBV11-2 and TRBJ2-1, reads EAGVAQSPRYKIIEKRQSVAFWCNPISGHATLYWYQQILGQGPKLLIQFQNNGVVDDSQLPKDRFSAERLKGVDSTLKIQPAKLEDSAVYLCASSLLLGDNEQFFGPGTRLTVL.